The clone carrying this T cell receptor (beta chain) has just one count. Under the authors' procedure: Amplification from reference gene primers served as the basis for estimated nucleated cell counts. TCRdb keeps only in-frame clones here, not all; method: immunoSEQ multiplex PCR. From that table come the V and J calls and clone size; the DNA was used to work out D and trimming. The profile shows approximately 200,000 clones, approximately 85% of them singletons. This sample is part of a study of blood T cell repertoires in COVID-19. As for the study in general: In each case, the material was cDNA or gDNA derived from T cells, B-cell-depleted T cells, or PBMCs.

V was clipped by 5 bases and J by 5 bases; unmatched bases: 8. From germline, CDR1 is LGHNT and CDR2 FRNRAP. The CDR3 length is 16 residues. The source is a human donor with active or convalescent COVID-19. The donor label of this sample is uncertain. The chain links TRBV12-5 to TRBJ1-6, with TRBD1 identical over 8 bases. Sequenced material: peripheral blood. The CDR3 region is CASGKGQAFDNSPLHF. As DNA, the CDR3 is TGTGCTAGTGGTAAGGGACAGGCGTTCGATAATTCACCCCTCCACTTT.